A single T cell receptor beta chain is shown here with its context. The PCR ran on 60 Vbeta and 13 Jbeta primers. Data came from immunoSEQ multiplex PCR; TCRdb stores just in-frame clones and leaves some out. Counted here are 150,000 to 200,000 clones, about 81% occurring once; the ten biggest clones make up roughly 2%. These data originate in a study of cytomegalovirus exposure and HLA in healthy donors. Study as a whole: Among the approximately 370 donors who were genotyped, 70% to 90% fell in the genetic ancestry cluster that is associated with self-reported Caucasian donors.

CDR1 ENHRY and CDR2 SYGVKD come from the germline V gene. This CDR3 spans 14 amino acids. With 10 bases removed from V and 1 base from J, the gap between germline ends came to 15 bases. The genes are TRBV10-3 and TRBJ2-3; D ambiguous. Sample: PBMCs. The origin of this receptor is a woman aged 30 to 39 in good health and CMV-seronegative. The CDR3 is CATSEVTRTDTQYF. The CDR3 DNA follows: TGTGCCACCTCTGAGGTCACCCGCACAGATACGCAGTATTTT.